This T cell receptor (beta chain) stems from a study of naive and memory T cell subsets. Study findings and constraints: Naive and memory repertoire findings lacked a ground truth for validation.

As for this clonotype: Its antigen is not identified.

V was pared by 5 bases and J by 7 bases, with 10 bases of the junction left unmatched. From germline, CDR1 is SGHTA and CDR2 FQGNSA. CDR3 length: 15 amino acids. From the second PCR step, alpha and beta chains were amplified apart. Cells stained for CD3, CD4, CD8, CD45RA, CD27 and viability were sorted into four CD45RA/CD27 subsets. Both TRBC1 and TRBC2 were covered by a beta constant-region primer of two equimolar oligonucleotides. TCRdb reprocessed the UMI-ligation and nested PCR reads via MiXCR and lists one record per CDR3 protein. The data show about 85,000 distinct CDR3 sequences, around 12% seen once.

The rearrangement links TRBV7-2 to TRBJ1-5, with 8 bases lining up with TRBD1. Sequenced input: central memory CD4+ T cells from blood. The sequence was collected from a human donor in good health. The CDR3 spells CASSEQGGEGQPQHF. The CDR3 DNA is TGTGCCAGCAGCGAACAGGGGGGGGAGGGGCAGCCCCAGCATTTT.